This T cell receptor (beta chain) was sequenced for a study of shared clonotypes between healthy human individuals. Details on this clone: Its cognate antigen is unknown.

V gave up 6 bases and J gave up 4 bases; unmatched junction bases: 7. The germline CDR1 and CDR2 sequences are SQVTM and ANQGSEA. The CDR3 loop spans 13 amino acids. TCRdb's copy holds only in-frame clones and misses some; the assay was immunoSEQ multiplex PCR. Here the sample spans a few million clones, just over 90% being singletons. Study observations and caveats: Between a few donors, naive CD4 clonotypes were shared at a level of around 4.8%.

V and J are TRBV29-1 and TRBJ2-5; 8 bases fit TRBD1. The receptor was isolated from a man in his late teens or twenties in good health. Some clones in this sample may be carry-over from other donors' samples. Sample: naive CD4+ T cells from PBMCs. Specified subset: CD45RA+ positively selected. The CDR3 reads CSVPGQDGETQYF. As DNA, the CDR3 is TGCAGCGTCCCGGGACAGGATGGAGAGACCCAGTACTTC.